The source of this T cell receptor beta chain is a study of beta chain features in type 1 diabetes. Background on the study: Cell yields, gender and age were similar in healthy donors and patients. Broader study findings: Type 1 diabetes patients had fewer VDJ junction insertions and more deletions.

Approximately 100 mL of blood, on average, came from one heparinised draw per donor. In the case of this clone: Its antigen is unknown.

The entirety of the isolated RNA underwent reverse transcription, so expressed TCRB transcripts were sequenced. Read counts averaged approximately 3.5 million for samples of naive, central memory and regulatory T cells. Only in-frame clones appear in the TCRdb table, and some are missing; sequencing was by immunoSEQ multiplex PCR. This table has 450,000 or so clones, more than 9.5% appearing once. The sequenced sample consisted of naive CD4+ T cells from blood. The receptor was isolated from a woman younger than 35 in good health.

The CDR3 sequence is CASSLARADTQYF. In DNA, the CDR3 is TGTGCCAGCAGCTTAGCCAGGGCAGATACGCAGTATTTT. The chain joins TRBV7-3 to TRBJ2-3; a weak D match, TRBD1 (5 bases). CDR1 and CDR2 from the germline V gene are SGHTA and FQGTGA. This CDR3 has 13 amino acids. Trimming stripped 2 bases from V and 4 bases from J, with 7 bases between.